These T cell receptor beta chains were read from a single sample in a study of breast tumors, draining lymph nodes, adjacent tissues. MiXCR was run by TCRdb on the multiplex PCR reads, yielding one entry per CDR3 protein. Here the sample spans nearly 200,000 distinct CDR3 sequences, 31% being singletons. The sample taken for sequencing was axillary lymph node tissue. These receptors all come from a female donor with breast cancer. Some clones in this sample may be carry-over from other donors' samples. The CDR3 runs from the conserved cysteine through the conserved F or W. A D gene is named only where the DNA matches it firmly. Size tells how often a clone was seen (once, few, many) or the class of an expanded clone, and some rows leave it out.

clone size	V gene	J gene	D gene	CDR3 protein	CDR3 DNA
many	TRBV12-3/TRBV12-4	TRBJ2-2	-	CASSFLVQGTGELFF	TGTGCCAGCAGTTTTCTTGTACAGGGCACCGGGGAGCTGTTTTTT
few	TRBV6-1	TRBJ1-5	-	CASSEVWGEGNQPQHF	TGTGCCAGCAGTGAAGTCTGGGGAGAGGGCAATCAGCCCCAGCATTTT
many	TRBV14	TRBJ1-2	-	CASSSDPRSYGYTF	TGTGCCAGCAGCTCCGACCCGAGGAGCTATGGCTACACCTTC
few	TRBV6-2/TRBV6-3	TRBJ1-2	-	CASSHTGIGYTF	TGTGCCAGCAGTCATACAGGGATAGGCTACACCTTC
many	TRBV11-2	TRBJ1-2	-	CASSLPLGGRGDGYTF	TGTGCCAGCAGCCTTCCCTTGGGAGGGAGGGGGGATGGCTACACCTTC
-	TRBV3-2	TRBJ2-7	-	CPSSQRRREVPYEQYF	TGTCCCAGCAGCCAAAGAAGGCGGGAGGTACCTTACGAGCAGTACTTC
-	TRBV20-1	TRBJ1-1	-	CSANGQLNTEAFF	TGCAGTGCTAATGGACAGTTGAACACTGAAGCTTTCTTT
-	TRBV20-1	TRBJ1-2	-	CSASPPRASGGYTF	TGCAGTGCCTCACCCCCCCGGGCTAGCGGAGGCTACACCTTC
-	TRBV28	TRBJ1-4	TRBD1	CASNRGFNEKLFF	TGTGCCAGCAACAGGGGATTTAATGAAAAACTGTTTTTT
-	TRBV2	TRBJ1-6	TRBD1	CASMAGGAGGKPHHF	TGTGCCAGCATGGCAGGGGGGGCGGGGGGTAAACCCCACCACTTT
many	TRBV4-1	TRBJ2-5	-	CASSQAGSGETQYF	TGCGCCAGCAGCCAAGCGGGGTCCGGAGAGACCCAGTACTTC
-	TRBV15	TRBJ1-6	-	CSYNSPLHF	TGCTCCTATAATTCACCCCTCCACTTT
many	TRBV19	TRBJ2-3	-	CASSTSAGVADTQYF	TGTGCCAGTAGTACGTCGGCAGGGGTCGCAGATACGCAGTATTTT
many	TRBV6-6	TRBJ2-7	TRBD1	CASRKGQGVVEQYF	TGTGCCAGCAGGAAGGGACAGGGTGTCGTCGAGCAGTACTTC
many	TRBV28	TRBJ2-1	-	CASSPRTYEQFF	TGTGCCAGCAGTCCCCGGACTTATGAGCAGTTCTTC
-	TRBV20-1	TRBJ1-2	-	CSARDWDGVGYTF	TGCAGTGCTAGAGATTGGGACGGGGTTGGCTACACCTTC
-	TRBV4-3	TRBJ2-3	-	CASSREVTDATDTQYF	TGCGCCAGCAGCAGAGAGGTAACAGATGCCACAGATACGCAGTATTTT
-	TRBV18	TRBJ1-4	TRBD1	CASSPGRDRGEKLFF	TGTGCCAGCTCACCAGGGAGAGACAGGGGAGAAAAACTGTTTTTT
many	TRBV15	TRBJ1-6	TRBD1	CATSRGGQGAWGSGSPLHF	TGTGCCACCAGCAGAGGGGGACAGGGGGCATGGGGATCGGGTTCACCCCTCCACTTT
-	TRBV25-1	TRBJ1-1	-	CASSVDSPNTEAFF	TGTGCCAGCAGTGTGGACAGCCCGAACACTGAAGCTTTCTTT
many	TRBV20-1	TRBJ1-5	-	CSAEGQGFNQPQHF	TGCAGTGCCGAAGGGCAGGGCTTCAATCAGCCCCAGCATTTT
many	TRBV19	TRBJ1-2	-	CASSRGPNYGYTF	TGTGCCAGTAGTAGGGGCCCCAACTATGGCTACACCTTC
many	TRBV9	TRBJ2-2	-	CASSVTYTGELFF	TGTGCCAGCAGCGTAACGTACACCGGGGAGCTGTTTTTT
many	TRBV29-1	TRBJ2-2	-	CSAHPGGPGELFF	TGCAGCGCCCACCCTGGGGGCCCCGGGGAGCTGTTTTTT
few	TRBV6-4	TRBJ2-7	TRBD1	CASNQTGPYEQYF	TGTGCCAGCAATCAGACAGGGCCGTACGAGCAGTACTTC
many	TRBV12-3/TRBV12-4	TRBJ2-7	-	CASAKGEAYEQYF	TGTGCCAGCGCCAAAGGGGAAGCCTACGAGCAGTACTTC
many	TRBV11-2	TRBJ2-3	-	CASSLGGDDTQYF	TGTGCCAGCAGCTTAGGGGGGGATGATACGCAGTATTTT
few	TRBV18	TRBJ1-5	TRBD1	CASSSGQGNNQPQHF	TGTGCCAGCTCATCGGGACAGGGTAACAATCAGCCCCAGCATTTT
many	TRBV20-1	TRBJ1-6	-	CSARKRTENNSPLHF	TGCAGTGCTAGAAAAAGGACAGAAAACAATTCACCCCTCCACTTT
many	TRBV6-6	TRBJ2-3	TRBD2	CASSYGLAGGGPTDTQYF	TGTGCCAGCAGTTACGGACTAGCGGGGGGCGGCCCCACAGATACGCAGTATTTT
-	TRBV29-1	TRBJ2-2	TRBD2	CSLAGGGTGELFF	TGCAGCTTAGCGGGAGGGGGAACCGGGGAGCTGTTTTTT
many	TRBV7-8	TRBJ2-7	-	CASSLDYRYEQYF	TGTGCCAGCAGCTTAGACTACCGCTACGAGCAGTACTTC
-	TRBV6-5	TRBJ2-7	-	CASSPGYNEQYF	TGTGCCAGCAGTCCCGGATACAACGAGCAGTACTTC
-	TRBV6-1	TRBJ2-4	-	CASSSRGPNIQYF	TGTGCCAGCAGTAGCAGGGGCCCAAACATTCAGTACTTC
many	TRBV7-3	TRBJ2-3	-	CASSLFAGDTQYF	TGTGCCAGCAGCTTATTCGCGGGGGATACGCAGTATTTT
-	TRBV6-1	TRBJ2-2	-	CASRQGAGVLRGELFF	TGTGCCAGCAGACAGGGCGCGGGGGTACTTCGGGGGGAGCTGTTTTTT
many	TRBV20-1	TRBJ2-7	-	CSASASGYTYEQYF	TGCAGTGCTAGTGCGAGCGGCTATACCTACGAGCAGTACTTC
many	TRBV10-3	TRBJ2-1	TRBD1	CAISEFNRGNEQFF	TGTGCCATCAGTGAGTTTAACAGGGGCAATGAGCAGTTCTTC
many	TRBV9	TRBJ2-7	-	CASSPTGTAPGEQYF	TGTGCCAGCAGCCCCACCGGGACCGCCCCCGGCGAGCAGTACTTC
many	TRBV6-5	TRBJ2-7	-	CASSRGGVGEQYF	TGTGCCAGCAGCCGCGGAGGGGTGGGGGAGCAGTACTTC
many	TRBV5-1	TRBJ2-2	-	CASSSELNTGELFF	TGCGCCAGCAGTTCGGAACTGAACACCGGGGAGCTGTTTTTT
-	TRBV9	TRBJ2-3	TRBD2	CASSVTQWAGGTDTQYF	TGTGCCAGCAGCGTCACACAGTGGGCGGGGGGGACAGATACGCAGTATTTT
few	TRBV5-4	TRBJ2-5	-	CASSPEGPGETKYF	TGTGCCAGCAGCCCCGAGGGCCCAGGGGAGACCAAGTACTTC
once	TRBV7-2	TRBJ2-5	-	CASSLIPQGDYEQHF	TGTGCCAGCAGCTTAATTCCTCAGGGGGACTACGAGCAGCACTTC
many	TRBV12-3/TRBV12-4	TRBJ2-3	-	CASSDKGTDTQYF	TGTGCCAGCAGCGACAAAGGGACAGATACGCAGTATTTT
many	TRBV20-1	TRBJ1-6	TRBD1	CSASLGTDNSPLHF	TGCAGTGCTAGTCTCGGGACAGATAATTCACCCCTCCACTTT
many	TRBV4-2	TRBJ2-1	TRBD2	CASSQFADSGGINEQFF	TGTGCCAGCAGCCAATTCGCCGATAGCGGGGGCATCAATGAGCAGTTCTTC
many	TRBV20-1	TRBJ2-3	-	CSAAPSQGSTDTQYF	TGCAGTGCCGCGCCATCACAGGGATCCACAGATACGCAGTATTTT
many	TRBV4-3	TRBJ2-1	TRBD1	CASSQEYGTGDEQFF	TGCGCCAGCAGCCAAGAATATGGGACAGGGGATGAGCAGTTCTTC
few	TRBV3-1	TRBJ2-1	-	CASSQVYEQFF	TGTGCCAGCAGCCAAGTGTATGAGCAGTTCTTC
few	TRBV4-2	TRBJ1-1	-	CASSQDERMNTEAFF	TGTGCCAGCAGCCAAGATGAGCGGATGAACACTGAAGCTTTCTTT
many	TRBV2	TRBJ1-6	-	CASSGVQGAISLHF	TGTGCCAGCAGTGGGGTACAGGGAGCCATATCCCTCCACTTT
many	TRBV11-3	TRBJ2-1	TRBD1	CASSLGGTGGRNEQFF	TGTGCCAGCAGCTTAGGCGGGACAGGGGGTCGGAATGAGCAGTTCTTC
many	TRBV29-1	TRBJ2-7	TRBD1	CSVSGDRTDYSYEQYF	TGCAGCGTATCTGGGGACAGGACCGATTACTCCTACGAGCAGTACTTC
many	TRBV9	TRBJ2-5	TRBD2	CASSLAGGRRETQYF	TGTGCCAGCTCACTAGCGGGGGGGCGCAGGGAGACCCAGTACTTC
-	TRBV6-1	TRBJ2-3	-	CASSDWRGSSIDTQYF	TGTGCCAGCAGTGACTGGCGGGGTTCTAGCATAGATACGCAGTATTTT
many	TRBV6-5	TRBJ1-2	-	CASRAQGFSYTF	TGTGCCAGCAGAGCACAGGGTTTCAGCTACACCTTC
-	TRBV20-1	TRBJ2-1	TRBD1	CSAPDRGSSYNEQFF	TGCAGTGCACCGGACAGGGGGAGCTCCTACAATGAGCAGTTCTTC